This TCR beta chain was observed in a study of T cell responses to AZD1222 COVID-19 vaccine. TCRdb keeps only in-frame clones here, not all; method: immunoSEQ multiplex PCR. The repertoire holds approximately 130,000 clones, with approximately 88% as singletons. Germline CDR1 SGHTS, CDR2 YDEGEE. The ends were cut back, 1 base at V and 2 bases at J, with 10 bases in the middle. The CDR3 loop spans 14 amino acids. The sequence derives from an adult in good health. The rearrangement links TRBV5-8 to TRBJ2-7; no reliable D call. The source material was peripheral blood, sampled on day 0 of AZD1222 vaccination. Written as DNA, the CDR3 is TGTGCCAGCAGCTTGATCGCTGGGGCCTACGAGCAGTACTTC. It encodes CASSLIAGAYEQYF.